This is a list of T cell receptor beta chains from one sample in a study of blood T cell repertoires in COVID-19. Here immunoSEQ multiplex PCR was the method, and the copy in TCRdb shows in-frame clones only, minus some. The table lists approximately 25,000 clones, 92% of them singletons. Sequencing was done on a sample of peripheral blood. The receptors stem from a man aged 65 to 79 with active COVID-19. The CDR3 runs from the conserved cysteine through the conserved F or W. A D gene is named only where the DNA matches it firmly. Clone size is stated in some rows and not others, as once, few, many or a class when expanded.

d_gene: TRBD1
j_gene: TRBJ1-5
v_gene: TRBV6-5
abundance: -
CDR3aa: CASRIDRDRSQPQHF
CDR3nt: TGTGCCAGCAGGATCGACAGGGATAGATCTCAGCCCCAGCATTTT

d_gene: -
j_gene: TRBJ2-2
v_gene: TRBV7-3
abundance: -
CDR3aa: CASSPRRGITGELFF
CDR3nt: TGTGCCAGCAGCCCCCGGCGGGGAATAACCGGGGAGCTGTTTTTT

d_gene: TRBD1
j_gene: TRBJ2-3
v_gene: TRBV3-1/TRBV3-2
abundance: -
CDR3aa: CASSPQTGALTTDTQYF
CDR3nt: TGTGCCAGCAGCCCCCAGACAGGGGCCCTAACCACAGATACGCAGTATTTT

d_gene: TRBD2
j_gene: TRBJ2-1
v_gene: TRBV5-1
abundance: -
CDR3aa: CASSPGLAGAWDEQFF
CDR3nt: TGCGCCAGCAGCCCCGGACTAGCGGGAGCGTGGGATGAGCAGTTCTTC

d_gene: -
j_gene: TRBJ1-3
v_gene: TRBV5-6
abundance: -
CDR3aa: CASSLGPQQGGNTIYF
CDR3nt: TGTGCCAGCAGCTTGGGCCCACAACAGGGTGGAAACACCATATATTTT

d_gene: -
j_gene: TRBJ2-7
v_gene: TRBV18
abundance: -
CDR3aa: CASSPRASATYEQYF
CDR3nt: TGTGCCAGCTCACCACGGGCTAGCGCCACCTACGAGCAGTACTTC

d_gene: TRBD1
j_gene: TRBJ2-5
v_gene: TRBV29-1
abundance: -
CDR3aa: CSVDGDRGKETQYF
CDR3nt: TGCAGCGTTGATGGGGACAGGGGTAAGGAGACCCAGTACTTC

d_gene: -
j_gene: TRBJ2-1
v_gene: TRBV19
abundance: -
CDR3aa: CASSIGGDYNEQFF
CDR3nt: TGTGCCAGTAGTATAGGCGGAGACTACAATGAGCAGTTCTTC

d_gene: -
j_gene: TRBJ2-7
v_gene: TRBV2
abundance: -
CDR3aa: CASSVGGYEQYF
CDR3nt: TGTGCCAGCAGTGTGGGGGGATACGAGCAGTACTTC

d_gene: TRBD2
j_gene: TRBJ2-3
v_gene: TRBV11-2
abundance: -
CDR3aa: CASSFLAGVTDTQYF
CDR3nt: TGTGCCAGCAGCTTTCTAGCGGGAGTGACAGATACGCAGTATTTT

d_gene: -
j_gene: TRBJ1-5
v_gene: TRBV28
abundance: -
CDR3aa: CASSLFSAGVNQPQHF
CDR3nt: TGTGCCAGCAGTCTCTTCAGCGCAGGGGTAAATCAGCCCCAGCATTTT

d_gene: -
j_gene: TRBJ1-2
v_gene: TRBV28
abundance: -
CDR3aa: CASSSLLLGRDYGYTF
CDR3nt: TGTGCCAGCAGTTCCCTCCTACTCGGCAGGGACTATGGCTACACCTTC

d_gene: -
j_gene: TRBJ2-7
v_gene: TRBV5-4
abundance: -
CDR3aa: CASSSYRGSYEQYF
CDR3nt: TGTGCCAGCAGCTCCTATCGGGGGTCCTACGAGCAGTACTTC

d_gene: -
j_gene: TRBJ2-5
v_gene: TRBV15
abundance: -
CDR3aa: CATSRDPTSTATQYF
CDR3nt: TGTGCCACCAGCAGAGATCCCACTAGTACAGCGACCCAGTACTTC

d_gene: TRBD2
j_gene: TRBJ2-1
v_gene: TRBV5-1
abundance: -
CDR3aa: CASSLRDTYSGGVGEQFF
CDR3nt: TGCGCCAGCAGCTTGCGAGATACCTATAGCGGGGGGGTCGGTGAGCAGTTCTTC

d_gene: -
j_gene: TRBJ1-3
v_gene: TRBV25-1
abundance: -
CDR3aa: CASSTLDMTSGNTIYF
CDR3nt: TGTGCCAGCAGCACGCTGGACATGACCTCTGGAAACACCATATATTTT

d_gene: TRBD1
j_gene: TRBJ2-7
v_gene: TRBV11-2
abundance: once
CDR3aa: CASSLGPRTGSNEQYF
CDR3nt: TGTGCCAGCAGCTTAGGGCCCCGGACAGGGTCCAACGAGCAGTACTTC

d_gene: TRBD1
j_gene: TRBJ2-7
v_gene: TRBV11-2
abundance: -
CDR3aa: CASGTGIYEQYF
CDR3nt: TGTGCCAGCGGGACAGGGATATACGAGCAGTACTTC

d_gene: -
j_gene: TRBJ1-3
v_gene: TRBV5-1
abundance: -
CDR3aa: CASSRTGRTSGNTIYF
CDR3nt: TGCGCCAGCAGCCGAACTGGTCGAACCTCTGGAAACACCATATATTTT

d_gene: -
j_gene: TRBJ2-1
v_gene: TRBV4-2
abundance: -
CDR3aa: CASSQDPQGHNEQFF
CDR3nt: TGTGCCAGCAGCCAAGATCCACAGGGACACAATGAGCAGTTCTTC

d_gene: -
j_gene: TRBJ1-6
v_gene: TRBV6-1
abundance: once
CDR3aa: CASSEATGSYSPLHF
CDR3nt: TGTGCCAGCAGTGAAGCCACAGGGTCTTATTCACCCCTCCACTTT

d_gene: TRBD1
j_gene: TRBJ1-2
v_gene: TRBV15
abundance: -
CDR3aa: CATSRTGQGNHGYTF
CDR3nt: TGTGCCACCAGCAGGACGGGACAGGGGAACCATGGCTACACCTTC

d_gene: TRBD2
j_gene: TRBJ2-7
v_gene: TRBV7-2
abundance: -
CDR3aa: CASSSPPGGEQYF
CDR3nt: TGTGCCAGCAGCTCCCCTCCGGGGGGCGAGCAGTACTTC

d_gene: TRBD2
j_gene: TRBJ2-3
v_gene: TRBV6-1
abundance: -
CDR3aa: CASSVSRLAGGRGPDTQYF
CDR3nt: TGTGCCAGCAGTGTATCCCGACTAGCGGGGGGCCGAGGCCCAGATACGCAGTATTTT

d_gene: TRBD1
j_gene: TRBJ2-3
v_gene: TRBV19
abundance: -
CDR3aa: CASSRRQGTDTQYF
CDR3nt: TGTGCCAGTAGTAGAAGACAGGGAACAGATACGCAGTATTTT